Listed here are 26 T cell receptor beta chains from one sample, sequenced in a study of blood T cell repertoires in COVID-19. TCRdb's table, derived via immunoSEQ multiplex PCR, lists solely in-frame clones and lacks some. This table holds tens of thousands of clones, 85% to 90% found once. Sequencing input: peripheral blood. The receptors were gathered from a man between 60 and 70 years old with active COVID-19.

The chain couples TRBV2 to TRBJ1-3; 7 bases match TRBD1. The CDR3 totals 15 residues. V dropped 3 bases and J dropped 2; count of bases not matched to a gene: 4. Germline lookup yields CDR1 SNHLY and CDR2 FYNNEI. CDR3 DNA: TGTGCCAGCAGTGACGAGGGGGCGGCTGGAAACACCATATATTTT. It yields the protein CASSDEGAAGNTIYF.

The CDR3 DNA reads as TGTGCCAGCAGCCAATGGGTAGGGGACGAGCAGTACTTC. Protein sequence: CASSQWVGDEQYF. The J gene is TRBJ2-7, the V gene TRBV16; a possible D gene is TRBD1 (5 bases). Germline CDR1 is KGHSY and CDR2 is FQNENV. V lost 1 base to trimming and J lost 5 bases, with 9 bases between them. The CDR3 runs to 13 residues.

The CDR3 bases are TGTGCCAGCAGTTTATCGGCTAGCGGGAGCCCCTCCTACAATGAGCAGTTCTTC. Protein: CASSLSASGSPSYNEQFF. The chain carries TRBV27 and TRBJ2-1; 10 bases map to TRBD2. The CDR3 loop spans 18 amino acids. Trimming at V came to 0 bases and at J to 0 bases, leaving 5 bases not matched to a gene. The germline V gene encodes CDR1 MNHEY and CDR2 SMNVEV (reference sequence).

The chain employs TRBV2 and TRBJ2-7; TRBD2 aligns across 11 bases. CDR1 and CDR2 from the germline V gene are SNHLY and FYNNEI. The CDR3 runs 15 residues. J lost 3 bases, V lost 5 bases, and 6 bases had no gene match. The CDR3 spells CASSWGLADYYEQYF. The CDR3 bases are TGTGCCAGCAGTTGGGGACTAGCGGATTACTACGAGCAGTACTTC.

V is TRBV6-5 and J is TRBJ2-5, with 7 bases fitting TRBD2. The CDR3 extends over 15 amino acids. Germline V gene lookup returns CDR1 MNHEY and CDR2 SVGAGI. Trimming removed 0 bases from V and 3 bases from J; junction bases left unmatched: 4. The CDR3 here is CASSYSAGAEETQYF. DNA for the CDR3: TGTGCCAGCAGTTACTCCGCGGGAGCTGAAGAGACCCAGTACTTC.

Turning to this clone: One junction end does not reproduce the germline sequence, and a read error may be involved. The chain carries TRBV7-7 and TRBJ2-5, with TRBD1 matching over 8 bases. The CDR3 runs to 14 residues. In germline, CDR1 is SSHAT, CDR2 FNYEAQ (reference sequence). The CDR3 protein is CASSQTGDQETQYF. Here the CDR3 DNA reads TGTGCTAGCAGCCAGACAGGGGACCAAGAGACCCAGTACTTC.

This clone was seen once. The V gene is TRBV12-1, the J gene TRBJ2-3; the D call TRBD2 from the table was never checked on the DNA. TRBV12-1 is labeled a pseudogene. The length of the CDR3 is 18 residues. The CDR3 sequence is CASSTGRTTSGNTDTQYF. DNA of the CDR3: TGTGCCAGCAGCACTGGGCGAACCACTAGCGGGAACACAGATACGCAGTATTTT.

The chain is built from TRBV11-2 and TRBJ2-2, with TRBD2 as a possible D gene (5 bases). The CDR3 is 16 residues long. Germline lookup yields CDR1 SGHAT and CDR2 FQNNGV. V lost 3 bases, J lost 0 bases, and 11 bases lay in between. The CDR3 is CASSLGALTNTGELFF. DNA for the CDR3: TGTGCCAGCAGCTTGGGAGCCTTAACGAACACCGGGGAGCTGTTTTTT.

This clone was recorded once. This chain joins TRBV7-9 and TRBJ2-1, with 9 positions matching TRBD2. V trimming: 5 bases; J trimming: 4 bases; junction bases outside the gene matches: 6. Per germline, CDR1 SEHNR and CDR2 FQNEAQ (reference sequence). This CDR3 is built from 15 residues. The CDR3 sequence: CASSPALAGYNEQFF. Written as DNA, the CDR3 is TGTGCCAGCAGCCCCGCACTAGCGGGTTACAATGAGCAGTTCTTC.

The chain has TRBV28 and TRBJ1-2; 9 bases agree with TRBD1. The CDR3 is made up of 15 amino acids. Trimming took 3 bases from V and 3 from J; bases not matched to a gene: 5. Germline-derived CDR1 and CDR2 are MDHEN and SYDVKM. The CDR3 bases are TGTGCCAGCAGTTTTGGGGACAGGGAATACTATGGCTACACCTTC. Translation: CASSFGDREYYGYTF.

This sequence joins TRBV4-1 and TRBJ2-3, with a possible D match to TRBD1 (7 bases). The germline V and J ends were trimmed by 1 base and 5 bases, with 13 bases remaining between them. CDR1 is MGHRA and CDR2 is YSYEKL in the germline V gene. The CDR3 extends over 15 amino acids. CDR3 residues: CASSQGPGGQDTQYF. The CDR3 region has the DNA TGCGCCAGCAGCCAAGGCCCAGGGGGGCAAGATACGCAGTATTTT.

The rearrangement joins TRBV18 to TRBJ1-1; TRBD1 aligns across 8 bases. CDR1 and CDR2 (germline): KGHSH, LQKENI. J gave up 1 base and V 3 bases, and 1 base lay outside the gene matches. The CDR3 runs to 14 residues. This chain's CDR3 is CASSPGQANTEAFF. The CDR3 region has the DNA TGTGCCAGCTCACCGGGACAGGCGAACACTGAAGCTTTCTTT.

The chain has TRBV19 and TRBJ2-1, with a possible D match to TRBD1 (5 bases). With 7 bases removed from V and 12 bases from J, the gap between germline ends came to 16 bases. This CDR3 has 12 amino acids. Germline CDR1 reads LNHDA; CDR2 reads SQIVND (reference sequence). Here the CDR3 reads CASNHQQGRQFF. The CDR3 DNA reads TGTGCCAGTAACCATCAGCAGGGTAGGCAGTTCTTC.

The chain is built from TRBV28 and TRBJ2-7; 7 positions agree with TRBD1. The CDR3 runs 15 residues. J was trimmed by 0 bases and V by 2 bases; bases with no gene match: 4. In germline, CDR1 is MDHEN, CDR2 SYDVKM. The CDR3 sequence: CASSLGAGGSYEQYF. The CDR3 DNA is TGTGCCAGCAGTTTAGGGGCAGGGGGCTCCTACGAGCAGTACTTC.

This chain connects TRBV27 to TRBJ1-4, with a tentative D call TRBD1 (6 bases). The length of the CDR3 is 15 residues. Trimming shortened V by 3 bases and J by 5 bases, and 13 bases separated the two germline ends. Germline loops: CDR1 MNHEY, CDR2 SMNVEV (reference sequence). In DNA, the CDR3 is TGTGCCAGCAGTTTCATAGGGGGTCGAAATGAAAAACTGTTTTTT. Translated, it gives CASSFIGGRNEKLFF.

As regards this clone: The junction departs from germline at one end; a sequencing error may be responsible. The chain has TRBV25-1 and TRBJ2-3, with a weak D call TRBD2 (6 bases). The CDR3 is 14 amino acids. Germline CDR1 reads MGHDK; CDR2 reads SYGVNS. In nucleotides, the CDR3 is TGTGCCAGCAGGGAATGGAGGGCCAAAGATACGCAGTATTTT. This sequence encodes CASREWRAKDTQYF.

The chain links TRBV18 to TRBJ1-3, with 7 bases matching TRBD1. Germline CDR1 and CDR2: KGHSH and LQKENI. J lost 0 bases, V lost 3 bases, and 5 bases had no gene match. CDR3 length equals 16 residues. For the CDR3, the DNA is TGTGCCAGCTCACCCCGGGACAGCTACTCTGGAAACACCATATATTTT. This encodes CASSPRDSYSGNTIYF.

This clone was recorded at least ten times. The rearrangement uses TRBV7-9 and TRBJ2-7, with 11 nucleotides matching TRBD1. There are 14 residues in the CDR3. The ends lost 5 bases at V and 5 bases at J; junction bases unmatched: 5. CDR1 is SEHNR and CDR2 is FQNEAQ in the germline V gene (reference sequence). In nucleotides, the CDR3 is TGTGCCAGCAGCACCTGGACAGGGGGCAACGAGCAGTACTTC. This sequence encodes CASSTWTGGNEQYF. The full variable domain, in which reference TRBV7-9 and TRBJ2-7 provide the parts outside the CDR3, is DTGVSQNPRHKITKRGQNVTFRCDPISEHNRLYWYRQTLGQGPEFLTYFQNEAQLEKSRLLSDRFSAERPKGSFSTLEIQRTEQGDSAMYLCASSTWTGGNEQYFGPGTRLTVT.

CDR3 nucleotide sequence: TGTGCCAGCAGTCCAAGACACCGAACTAGACCCAGCGGTACGCAGTATTTT. It yields the protein CASSPRHRTRPSGTQYF. V gene TRBV6-2 or TRBV6-3 combines with J gene TRBJ2-3; TRBD2 is a possible D gene (5 bases). Looked up from germline, CDR1 is MNHEY and CDR2 is SVGEGT. Trimming left V 5 bases short and J 8 bases short, with 26 bases between. CDR3 length: 17 residues.

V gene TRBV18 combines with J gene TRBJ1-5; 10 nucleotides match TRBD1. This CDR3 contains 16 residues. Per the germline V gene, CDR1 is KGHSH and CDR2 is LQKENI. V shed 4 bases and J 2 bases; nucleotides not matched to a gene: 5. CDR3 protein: CASSLGQGMGNQPQHF. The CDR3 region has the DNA TGTGCCAGCTCACTGGGACAGGGGATGGGCAATCAGCCCCAGCATTTT.

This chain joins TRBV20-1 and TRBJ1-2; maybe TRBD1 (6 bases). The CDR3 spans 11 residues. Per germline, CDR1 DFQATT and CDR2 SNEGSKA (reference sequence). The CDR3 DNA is TGCAGCTCAATCTACAGGGATGGCTACACCTTC. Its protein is CSSIYRDGYTF.

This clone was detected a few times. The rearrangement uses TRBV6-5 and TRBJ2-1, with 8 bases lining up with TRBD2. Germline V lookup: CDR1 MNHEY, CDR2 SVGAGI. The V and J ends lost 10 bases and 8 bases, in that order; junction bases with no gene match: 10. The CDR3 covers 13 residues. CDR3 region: CAKPGLVCDEQFF. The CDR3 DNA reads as TGTGCCAAGCCGGGACTAGTATGTGATGAGCAGTTCTTC.

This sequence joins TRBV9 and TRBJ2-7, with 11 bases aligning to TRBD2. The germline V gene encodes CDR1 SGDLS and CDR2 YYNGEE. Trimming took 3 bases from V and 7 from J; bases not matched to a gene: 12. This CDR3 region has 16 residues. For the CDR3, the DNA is TGTGCCAGCAGCGCGGGACTAGCGGAGATCCGTGGTGAGCAGTACTTC. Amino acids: CASSAGLAEIRGEQYF.

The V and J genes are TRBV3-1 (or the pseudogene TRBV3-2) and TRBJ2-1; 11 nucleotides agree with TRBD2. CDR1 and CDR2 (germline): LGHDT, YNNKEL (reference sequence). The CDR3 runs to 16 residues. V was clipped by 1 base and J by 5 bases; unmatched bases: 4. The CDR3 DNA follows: TGTGCCAGCAGCCAAGGTATACTAGCGGGAGACAATGAGCAGTTCTTC. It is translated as CASSQGILAGDNEQFF.

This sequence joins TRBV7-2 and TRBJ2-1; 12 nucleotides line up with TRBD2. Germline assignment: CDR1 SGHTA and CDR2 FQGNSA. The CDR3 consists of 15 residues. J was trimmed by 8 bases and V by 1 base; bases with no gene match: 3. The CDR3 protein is CASSLGLAGVYEQFF. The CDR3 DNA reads TGTGCCAGCAGCTTAGGACTAGCGGGAGTGTATGAGCAGTTCTTC.

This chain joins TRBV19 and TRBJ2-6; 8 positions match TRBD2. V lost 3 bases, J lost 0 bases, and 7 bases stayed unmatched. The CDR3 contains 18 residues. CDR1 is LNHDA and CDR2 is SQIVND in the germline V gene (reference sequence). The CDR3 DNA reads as TGTGCCAGTAGTATGGTGGTAGCGGGACTCTCTGGGGCCAACGTCCTGACTTTC. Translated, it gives CASSMVVAGLSGANVLTF. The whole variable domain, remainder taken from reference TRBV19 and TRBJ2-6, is DGGITQSPKYLFRKEGQNVTLSCEQNLNHDAMYWYRQDPGQGLRLIYYSQIVNDFQKGDIAEGYSVSREKKESFPLTVTSAQKNPTAFYLCASSMVVAGLSGANVLTFGAGSRLTVL.